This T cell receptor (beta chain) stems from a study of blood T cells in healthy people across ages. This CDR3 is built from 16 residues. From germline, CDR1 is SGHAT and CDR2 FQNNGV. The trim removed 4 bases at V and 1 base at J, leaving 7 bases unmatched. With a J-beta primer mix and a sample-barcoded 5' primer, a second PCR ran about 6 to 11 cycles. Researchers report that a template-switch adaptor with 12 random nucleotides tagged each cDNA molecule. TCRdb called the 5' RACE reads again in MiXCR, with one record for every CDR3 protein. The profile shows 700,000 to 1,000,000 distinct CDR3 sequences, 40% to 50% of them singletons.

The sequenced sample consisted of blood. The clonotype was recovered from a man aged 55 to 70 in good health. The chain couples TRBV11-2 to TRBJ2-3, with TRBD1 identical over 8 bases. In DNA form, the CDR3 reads TGTGCCAGCAGCTCTCCTGGGACAGGCGGCACAGATACGCAGTATTTT. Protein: CASSSPGTGGTDTQYF.